This T cell receptor (beta chain) emerged from a study of T cell responses to AZD1222 COVID-19 vaccine. About the research overall: Pooled samples include second doses given at about 4 or 12 weeks.

With respect to this clone: Its antigen is still unknown.

Repertoires were generated with immunoSEQ multiplex PCR, while TCRdb's copy carries only in-frame clones and drops some. The profile covers about 160,000 clones, with 90% to 95% appearing a single time and roughly 0.9% taken by the ten largest. Germline-derived CDR1 and CDR2 are KGHSH and LQKENI. The CDR3 contains 16 residues. V trimming: 3 bases; J trimming: 5 bases; junction bases outside the gene matches: 9. General study points: White British ancestry dominated among donors, who included more females, and clonal diversity was possibly underestimated.

Sequences were derived from peripheral blood, sampled on day 0 of AZD1222 vaccination. V and J are TRBV18 and TRBJ1-1; 10 bases are a match to TRBD1. The source is an adult in good health. The CDR3 spells CASSPQRQGAGTEAFF. Here the CDR3 DNA reads TGTGCCAGCTCACCCCAGAGACAGGGGGCTGGGACTGAAGCTTTCTTT.